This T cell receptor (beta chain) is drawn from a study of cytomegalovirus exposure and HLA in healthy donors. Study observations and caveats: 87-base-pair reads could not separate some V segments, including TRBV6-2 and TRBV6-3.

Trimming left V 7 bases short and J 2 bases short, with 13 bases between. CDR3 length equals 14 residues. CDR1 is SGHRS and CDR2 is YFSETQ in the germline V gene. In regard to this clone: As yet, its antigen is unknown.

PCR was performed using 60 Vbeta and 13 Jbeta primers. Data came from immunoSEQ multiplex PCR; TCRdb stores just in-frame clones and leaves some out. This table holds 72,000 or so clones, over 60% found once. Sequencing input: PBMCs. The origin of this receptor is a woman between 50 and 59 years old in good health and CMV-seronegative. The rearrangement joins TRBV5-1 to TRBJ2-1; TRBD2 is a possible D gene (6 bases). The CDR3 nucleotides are TGCGCCAGCCGACCGGGACTCGCCTACAATGAGCAGTTCTTC. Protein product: CASRPGLAYNEQFF.